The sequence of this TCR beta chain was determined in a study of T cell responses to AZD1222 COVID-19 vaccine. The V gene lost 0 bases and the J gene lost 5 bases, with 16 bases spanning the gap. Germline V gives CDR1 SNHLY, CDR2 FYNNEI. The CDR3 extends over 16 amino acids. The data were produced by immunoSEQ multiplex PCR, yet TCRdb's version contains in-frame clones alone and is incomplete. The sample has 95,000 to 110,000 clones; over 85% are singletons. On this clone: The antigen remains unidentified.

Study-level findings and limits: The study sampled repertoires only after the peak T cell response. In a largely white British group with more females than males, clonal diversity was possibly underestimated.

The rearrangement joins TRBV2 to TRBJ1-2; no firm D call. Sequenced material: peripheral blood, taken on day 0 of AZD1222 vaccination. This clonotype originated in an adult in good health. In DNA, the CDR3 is TGTGCCAGCAGTGAAGCGCCCAGAAAGGGCATATATGGCTACACCTTC. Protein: CASSEAPRKGIYGYTF.